The present T cell receptor (beta chain) was sequenced within a study of blood T cell repertoires in COVID-19. Overall study: COVID-19 samples, acute and convalescent, were from the United States, Italy and Spain. Sources were T cells, B-cell-depleted T cells, or PBMCs; the material itself was cDNA or gDNA.

Under the authors' procedure: Nucleated cell number was recorded as an estimate derived from reference gene primer amplification. Produced via immunoSEQ multiplex PCR; TCRdb's table is partial and in-frame only. D and trimming were read from the DNA, whereas the V and J calls and clone size are those reported in that table. Of about 240,000 clones listed, roughly 80% are singletons. In germline, CDR1 is SQVTM, CDR2 ANQGSEA. V lost 3 bases to trimming and J lost 3 bases; unmatched junction nucleotides: 10. The CDR3 has 15 amino acids. This TCR was recovered from a woman at least 80 years old with acute or convalescent COVID-19. Sequencing was done on a sample of peripheral blood. This chain joins TRBV29-1 and TRBJ2-5, with 7 bases matching TRBD2. The CDR3 loop is CSVDVRAGREETQYF. DNA for the CDR3: TGCAGCGTTGATGTAAGGGCAGGGAGGGAAGAGACCCAGTACTTC.